These T cell receptor beta chains were read from a single sample in a study of T cells expressing NK-cell markers. TCRdb reprocessed the 5' RACE reads and reports one entry per CDR3 protein, with no DNA. The table for this sample gives 300,000 to 500,000 distinct CDR3 sequences. Sequenced sample: blood T cells: a sorted CD56 or NKG2C T cell subset, CD4+ or CD8+ T cells, or bulk PBMC T cells (not recorded which). These receptor sequences come from a woman in her fifties or sixties in good health. Each CDR3 is given with its conserved first and last residue.

TRBJ1-4 TRBV2 CASSERLRDTHGVFF
TRBJ2-2 TRBV5-5 CASSLLTTGELFF
TRBJ2-1 TRBV7-3 CASSLRSPGGEQFF
TRBJ1-6 TRBV20-1 CSARGGTVDNSPLHF
TRBJ2-3 TRBV20-1 CSARLAGIDTQYF
TRBJ2-3 TRBV5-1 CASTPVRGRTDTQYF
TRBJ2-3 TRBV20-1 CSADKTGPGAGGRTDTQYF
TRBJ1-5 TRBV29-1 CSVLGLSNQPQHF
TRBJ2-7 TRBV20-1 CSARDRVGSRWSYEQYF
TRBJ2-3 TRBV6-6 CASSYSMGTSLGTQYF
TRBJ1-3 TRBV7-9 CASSSWKGAPGNTIYF
TRBJ2-2 TRBV20-1 CSARDRGTSGRRSGELFF
TRBJ2-2 TRBV5-1 CASSLTREKYTGELFF
TRBJ2-2 TRBV20-1 CSARDGGAFATGELFF
TRBJ2-1 TRBV12-5 CASGPHSGADYNEQFF
TRBJ2-7 TRBV5-1 CASSRVPYEQYF
TRBJ1-2 TRBV12-3/TRBV12-4 CASSLIGLVDYTF